This T cell receptor beta chain was obtained from a study of CD8 T cells in ankylosing spondylitis. TCRdb used MiXCR to reprocess the 5' RACE reads, holding one entry per CDR3 protein. The table lists approximately 220,000 distinct CDR3 sequences, more than 25% of them singletons. The CDR3 runs 13 residues. Trimming shortened V by 2 bases and J by 8 bases, and 15 bases separated the two germline ends. From germline, CDR1 is SQVTM and CDR2 ANQGSEA. This clonotype appeared many times. Specimen: blood, either unsorted or a sorted T cell fraction (not recorded which). This TCR came from a male donor with ankylosing spondylitis or in good health (not recorded which). The chain employs TRBV29-1 and TRBJ1-1; D unclear. The CDR3 protein is CSVEKAAPGEAFF. The CDR3 DNA is TGCAGCGTTGAAAAGGCGGCCCCAGGCGAAGCTTTCTTT.